Only a few counts were recorded for the clone carrying this T cell receptor (beta chain). Its matching antigen is unknown. Trimming removed 3 bases from V and 11 bases from J; junction bases left unmatched: 11. CDR1 and CDR2 (germline): SGHDT, YYEEEE. The CDR3 totals 13 residues. After 5'RACE with constant-segment primers, TCR alpha and TCR beta cDNA libraries carrying sample barcodes and UMIs were obtained. TCRdb ran MiXCR on the 5' RACE reads and lists one entry per CDR3 protein. The table includes about 190,000 distinct CDR3 sequences, 27% detected once. The data derive from a study of T-cell memory formation after mild COVID-19. Study-wide results and caveats: While clones contracting from day 15 to 85 were balanced between CD4 and CD8, later expanders leaned CD4+.

The genes are TRBV5-6 and TRBJ2-7; TRBD1 matches 7 bases. This clonotype was sampled from an adult woman who had mild COVID-19 (a few samples of this study predate the infection). Cell type and time point are not known. Sequenced input: PBMCs or a T cell subset sorted from them (not recorded which). CDR3 loop: CASSYPPGQREYF. CDR3 nucleotide sequence: TGTGCCAGCAGCTATCCTCCGGGACAGCGAGAGTACTTC.